This T cell receptor beta chain emerged from a study of blood T cell repertoires in COVID-19. Study-wide background: The study drew acute and convalescent COVID-19 samples from the United States, Italy and Spain. Nucleic acid was either cDNA or gDNA, and it came from T cells, B-cell-depleted T cells, or PBMCs.

Germline lookup yields CDR1 SGHAT and CDR2 FQNNGV. This CDR3 has 18 residues. V shed 5 bases, J shed 4 bases, and the junction held 14 bases outside the gene matches. Original analysis: Cell counts per sample came from amplifying reference gene primers. The method was immunoSEQ multiplex PCR; TCRdb's version includes in-frame clones alone and lacks a portion of them. For V, J and clone size, that table is used; D and trimming come from the DNA. The sample lists about 190,000 clones, approximately 79% occurring once. This TCR was recovered from a man aged 25-45 years with active or convalescent COVID-19. J is TRBJ2-6 and V is TRBV11-2, with 7 bases lining up with TRBD1. The sequencing input was peripheral blood. The CDR3 region is CASSAIGDRVLGANVLTF. The CDR3 region has the DNA TGTGCCAGCAGCGCCATCGGCGACAGGGTGTTAGGGGCCAACGTCCTGACTTTC. The complete variable domain, with remaining parts taken from reference TRBV11-2 and TRBJ2-6, reads EAGVAQSPRYKIIEKRQSVAFWCNPISGHATLYWYQQILGQGPKLLIQFQNNGVVDDSQLPKDRFSAERLKGVDSTLKIQPAKLEDSAVYLCASSAIGDRVLGANVLTFGAGSRLTVL.